The present T cell receptor beta chain was sequenced within a study of cytomegalovirus exposure and HLA in healthy donors. Study-wide context: The roughly 120 validation repertoires used the same platform as the roughly 610 first-cohort repertoires, a later analysis reported. Study results and caveats: A few CMV-associated chains were confirmed in vitro to be specific for CMV antigens. It was reportedly the case that the classifier diagnosed cytomegalovirus status with high specificity and sensitivity.

The CDR3 length is 14 residues. V gave up 3 bases and J gave up 6 bases, with 13 bases separating them. The germline CDR1 and CDR2 sequences are SGHRS and YFSETQ. Comments on this clone: Its specificity is unknown.

The data were produced by immunoSEQ multiplex PCR, yet TCRdb's version contains in-frame clones alone and is incomplete. The table shows about 120,000 clones, with around nine tenths occurring only once. Donors were drawn from the approximately 110-subject validation cohort, separate from the approximately 670-subject first cohort. Sequenced input: PBMCs. The rearrangement links TRBV5-1 to TRBJ2-4, with a possible D match to TRBD1 (5 bases). The origin of this receptor is a woman aged 18 to 35 in good health and CMV-seropositive. The CDR3 DNA reads as TGCGCCAGCAGCTCCTCAGGGAAGAGAAACATTCAGTACTTC. Protein sequence: CASSSSGKRNIQYF.